The next 5 T cell receptor beta chains were all read from a single sample in a study of T-cell memory formation after mild COVID-19. TCRdb redid the calling of the 5' RACE reads with MiXCR, one entry per CDR3 protein. Here the sample spans approximately 350,000 distinct CDR3 sequences, over 13% being singletons. Sequenced: PBMCs or a T cell subset sorted from them (not recorded which). The receptors derive from a young man who had mild COVID-19 (a few samples of this study predate the infection). Cell type and time point are not known.

This clonotype was recorded at least ten times. The V call is TRBV6-5, the J call TRBJ2-2; the D is unclear. Per germline, CDR1 MNHEY and CDR2 SVGAGI. V was cut by 8 bases and J by 1 base, with 8 bases left in between. The length of the CDR3 is 13 residues. The CDR3 DNA sequence: TGTGCCAGCGGACGTCAGAACACCGGGGAGCTGTTTTTT. This translates into CASGRQNTGELFF.

In its sample, this clonotype was seen a few times. This rearrangement joins TRBV7-2 to TRBJ2-1; 11 nucleotides match TRBD1. The CDR3 is 16 residues long. The ends lost 1 base at V and 3 bases at J; junction bases unmatched: 2. Germline CDR1 is SGHTA and CDR2 is FQGNSA. In nucleotides, the CDR3 is TGTGCCAGCAGCTTAGGGGACAGGGGGATCTACAATGAGCAGTTCTTC. Protein sequence: CASSLGDRGIYNEQFF.

This clonotype was picked up a small number of times. This sequence joins TRBV5-1 and TRBJ2-5; possibly TRBD2 for D (5 bases). CDR1 is SGHRS, CDR2 YFSETQ, per germline. CDR3 size: 15 residues. The ends were cut back, 0 bases at V and 5 bases at J, with 14 bases in the middle. CDR3 DNA: TGCGCCAGCAGCTTGGGGGCCACTTCGGGGGAGACCCAGTACTTC. Its translation: CASSLGATSGETQYF.

This chain connects TRBV12-3 or TRBV12-4 to TRBJ1-1; D is ambiguous. With 3 bases removed from V and 5 bases from J, the gap between germline ends came to 10 bases. CDR3 length equals 13 residues. The CDR3 loop reads CASSFEGGTEAFF. For the CDR3, the DNA is TGTGCCAGCAGTTTCGAGGGAGGAACTGAAGCTTTCTTT.

The CDR3 DNA reads as TGTGCCAGCAGCACCTGGGGAGCGGGGAACACAGATACGCAGTATTTT. This encodes CASSTWGAGNTDTQYF. The chain is built from TRBV6-2 or TRBV6-3 and TRBJ2-3; 7 nucleotides match TRBD2. Germline values: CDR1 MNHEY, CDR2 SVGEGT. The CDR3 sequence is 16 residues long. The ends lost 6 bases at V and 2 bases at J; junction bases unmatched: 11.